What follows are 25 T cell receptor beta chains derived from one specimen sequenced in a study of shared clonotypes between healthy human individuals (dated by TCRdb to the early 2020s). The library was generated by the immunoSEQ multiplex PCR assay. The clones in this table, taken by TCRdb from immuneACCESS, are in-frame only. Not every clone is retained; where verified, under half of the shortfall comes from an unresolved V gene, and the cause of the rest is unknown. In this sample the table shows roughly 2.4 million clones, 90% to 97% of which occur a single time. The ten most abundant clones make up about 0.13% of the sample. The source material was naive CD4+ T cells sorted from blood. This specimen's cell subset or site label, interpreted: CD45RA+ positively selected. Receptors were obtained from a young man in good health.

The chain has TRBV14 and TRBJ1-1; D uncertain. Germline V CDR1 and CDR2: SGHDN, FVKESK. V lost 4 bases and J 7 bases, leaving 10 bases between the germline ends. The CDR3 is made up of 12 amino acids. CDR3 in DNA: TGTGCCAGCAGCCCTAGTATAGGTGAAGCTTTCTTT. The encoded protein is CASSPSIGEAFF.

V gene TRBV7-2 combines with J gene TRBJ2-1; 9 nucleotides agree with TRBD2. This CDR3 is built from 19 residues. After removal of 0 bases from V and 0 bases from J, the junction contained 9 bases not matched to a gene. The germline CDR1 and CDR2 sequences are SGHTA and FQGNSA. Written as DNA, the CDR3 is TGTGCCAGCAGCTTAGCGAAGGGAGTGACTAGCGGCTCCTACAATGAGCAGTTCTTC. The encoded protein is CASSLAKGVTSGSYNEQFF. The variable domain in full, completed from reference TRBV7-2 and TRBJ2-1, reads GAGVSQSPSNKVTEKGKDVELRCDPISGHTALYWYRQSLGQGLEFLIYFQGNSAPDKSGLPSDRFSAERTGGSVSTLTIQRTQQEDSAVYLCASSLAKGVTSGSYNEQFFGPGTRLTVL.

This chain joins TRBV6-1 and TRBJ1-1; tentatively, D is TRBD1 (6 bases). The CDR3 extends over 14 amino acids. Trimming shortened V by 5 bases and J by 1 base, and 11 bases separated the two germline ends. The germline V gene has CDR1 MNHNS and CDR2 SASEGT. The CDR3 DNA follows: TGTGCCAGCAGTACACTGGACAGGAACACTGAAGCTTTCTTT. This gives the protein CASSTLDRNTEAFF.

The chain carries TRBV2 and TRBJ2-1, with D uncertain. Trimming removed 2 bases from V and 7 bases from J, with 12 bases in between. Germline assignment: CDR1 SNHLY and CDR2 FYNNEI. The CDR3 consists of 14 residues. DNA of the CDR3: TGTGCCAGCAGTGAAATGTCCCCCCTGAATGAGCAGTTCTTC. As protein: CASSEMSPLNEQFF.

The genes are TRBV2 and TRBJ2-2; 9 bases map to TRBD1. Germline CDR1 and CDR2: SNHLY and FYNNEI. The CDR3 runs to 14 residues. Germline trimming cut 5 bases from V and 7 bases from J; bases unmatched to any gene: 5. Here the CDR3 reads CASSLQGADGELFF. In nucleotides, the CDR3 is TGTGCCAGCAGTTTACAGGGGGCGGACGGGGAGCTGTTTTTT.

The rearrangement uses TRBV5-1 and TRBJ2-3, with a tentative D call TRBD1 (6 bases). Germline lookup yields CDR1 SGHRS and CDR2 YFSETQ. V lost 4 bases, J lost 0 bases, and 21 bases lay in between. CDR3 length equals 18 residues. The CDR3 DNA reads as TGCGCCAGCAGCCCGAAGCCAGGACAGATGGATAGCACAGATACGCAGTATTTT. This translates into CASSPKPGQMDSTDTQYF.

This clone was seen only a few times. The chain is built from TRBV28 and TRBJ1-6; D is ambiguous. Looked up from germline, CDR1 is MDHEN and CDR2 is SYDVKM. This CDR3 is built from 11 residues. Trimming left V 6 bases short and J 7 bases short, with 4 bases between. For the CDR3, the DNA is TGTGCCAGCAGACGGAATTCACCCCTCCACTTT. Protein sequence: CASRRNSPLHF.

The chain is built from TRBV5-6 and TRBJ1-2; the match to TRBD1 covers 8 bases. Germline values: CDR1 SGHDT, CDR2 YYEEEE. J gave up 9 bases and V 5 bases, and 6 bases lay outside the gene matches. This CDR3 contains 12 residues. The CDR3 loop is CASRSTGARYTF. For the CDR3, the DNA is TGTGCCAGCAGATCGACAGGGGCCCGCTACACCTTC. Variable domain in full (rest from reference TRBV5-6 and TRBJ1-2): DAGVTQSPTHLIKTRGQQVTLRCSPKSGHDTVSWYQQALGQGPQFIFQYYEEEERQRGNFPDRFSGHQFPNYSSELNVNALLLGDSALYLCASRSTGARYTFGSGTRLTVV.

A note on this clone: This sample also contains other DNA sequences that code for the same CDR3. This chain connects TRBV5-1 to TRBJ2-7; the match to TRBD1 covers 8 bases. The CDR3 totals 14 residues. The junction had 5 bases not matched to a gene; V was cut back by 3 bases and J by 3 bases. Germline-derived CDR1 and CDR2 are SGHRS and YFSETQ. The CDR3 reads CASSSGQAYYEQYF. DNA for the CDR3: TGCGCCAGCAGCTCGGGACAGGCCTACTACGAGCAGTACTTC.

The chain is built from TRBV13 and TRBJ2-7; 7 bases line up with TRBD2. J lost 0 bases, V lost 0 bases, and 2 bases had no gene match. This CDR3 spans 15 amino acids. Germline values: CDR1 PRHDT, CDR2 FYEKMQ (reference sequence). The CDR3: CASSLGASGSYEQYF. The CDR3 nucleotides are TGTGCCAGCAGCTTAGGGGCTAGCGGCTCCTACGAGCAGTACTTC.

The CDR3 nucleotides are TGCGCCAGCAGTCTGACTAGCTTAGGGGAGACCCAGTACTTC. Its protein product is CASSLTSLGETQYF. J is TRBJ2-5 and V is TRBV10-2; 7 nucleotides agree with TRBD2. The CDR3 is made up of 14 amino acids. The J segment lost 5 bases and the V segment lost 5 bases, leaving 8 bases of the junction unmatched. Germline CDR1 is WSHSY and CDR2 is SAAADI.

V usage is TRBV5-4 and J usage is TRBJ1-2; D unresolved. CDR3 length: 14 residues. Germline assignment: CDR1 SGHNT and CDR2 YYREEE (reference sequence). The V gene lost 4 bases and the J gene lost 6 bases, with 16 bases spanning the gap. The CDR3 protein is CASSQRGLSDGYTF. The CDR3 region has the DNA TGTGCCAGCAGCCAGCGGGGTCTAAGCGATGGCTACACCTTC.

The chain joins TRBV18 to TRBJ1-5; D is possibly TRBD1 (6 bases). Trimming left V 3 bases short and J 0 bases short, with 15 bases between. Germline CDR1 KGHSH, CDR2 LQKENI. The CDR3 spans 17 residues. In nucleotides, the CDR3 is TGTGCCAGCTCACCTTCGACAGGTAGCTATAGCAATCAGCCCCAGCATTTT. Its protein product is CASSPSTGSYSNQPQHF.

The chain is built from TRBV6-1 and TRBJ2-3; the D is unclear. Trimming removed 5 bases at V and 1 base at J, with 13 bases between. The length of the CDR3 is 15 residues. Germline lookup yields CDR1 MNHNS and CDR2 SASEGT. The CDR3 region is CASSPSITRTDTQYF. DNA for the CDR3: TGTGCCAGCAGTCCCTCCATCACGCGCACAGATACGCAGTATTTT.

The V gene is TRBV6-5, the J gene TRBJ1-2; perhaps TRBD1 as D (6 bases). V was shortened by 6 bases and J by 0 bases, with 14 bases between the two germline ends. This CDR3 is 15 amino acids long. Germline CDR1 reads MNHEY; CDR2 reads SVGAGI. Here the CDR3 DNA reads TGTGCCAGCAGGAACTCAGGGGACCCTAACTATGGCTACACCTTC. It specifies CASRNSGDPNYGYTF.

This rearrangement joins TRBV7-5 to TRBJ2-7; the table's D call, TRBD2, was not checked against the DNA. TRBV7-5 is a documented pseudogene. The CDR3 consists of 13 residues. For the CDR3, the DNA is TGTGCCAGAACCCCTGGACTGACCTACGAGCAGTACTTC. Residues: CARTPGLTYEQYF.

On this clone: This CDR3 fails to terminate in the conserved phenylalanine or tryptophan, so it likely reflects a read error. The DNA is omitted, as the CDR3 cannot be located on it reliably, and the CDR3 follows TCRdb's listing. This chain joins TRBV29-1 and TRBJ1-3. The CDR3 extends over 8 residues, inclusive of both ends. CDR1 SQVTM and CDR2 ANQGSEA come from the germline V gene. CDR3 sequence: CSVVASSL.

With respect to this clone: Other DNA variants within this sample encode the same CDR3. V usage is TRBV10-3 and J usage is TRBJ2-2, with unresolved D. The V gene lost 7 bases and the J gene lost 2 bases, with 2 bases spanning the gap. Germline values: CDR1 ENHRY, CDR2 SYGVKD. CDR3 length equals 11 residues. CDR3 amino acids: CAITNTGELFF. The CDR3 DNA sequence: TGTGCCATCACCAACACCGGGGAGCTGTTTTTT.

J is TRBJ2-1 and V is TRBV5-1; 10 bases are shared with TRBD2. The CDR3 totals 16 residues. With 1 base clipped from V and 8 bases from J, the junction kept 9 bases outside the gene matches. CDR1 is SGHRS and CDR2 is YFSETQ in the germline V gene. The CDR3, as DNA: TGCGCCAGCAGCTTGACTAGCGGGATAAAAAGCGATGAGCAGTTCTTC. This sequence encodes CASSLTSGIKSDEQFF.

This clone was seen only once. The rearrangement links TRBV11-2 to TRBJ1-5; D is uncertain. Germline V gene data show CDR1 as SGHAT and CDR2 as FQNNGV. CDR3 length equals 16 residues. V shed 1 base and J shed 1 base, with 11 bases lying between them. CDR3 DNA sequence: TGTGCCAGCAGCTTAGCATCTGGACGGAGCAATCAGCCCCAGCATTTT. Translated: CASSLASGRSNQPQHF.

CDR3 amino acids: CASSLVPPSLTGELFF. Written as DNA, the CDR3 is TGTGCCAGCAGCTTGGTCCCGCCTAGCCTTACCGGGGAGCTGTTTTTT. V usage is TRBV5-4 and J usage is TRBJ2-2, with D possibly matching TRBD2 (5 bases). The CDR3 consists of 16 residues. Germline V gene lookup returns CDR1 SGHNT and CDR2 YYREEE (reference sequence). V lost 0 bases to trimming and J lost 5 bases, with 14 bases between them.

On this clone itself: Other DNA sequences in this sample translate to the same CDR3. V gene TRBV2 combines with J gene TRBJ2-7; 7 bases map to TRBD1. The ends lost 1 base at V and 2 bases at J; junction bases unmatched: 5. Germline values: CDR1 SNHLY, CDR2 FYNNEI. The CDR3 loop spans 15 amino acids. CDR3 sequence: CASSEGTGGAYEQYF. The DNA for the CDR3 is TGTGCCAGCAGTGAAGGGACAGGTGGGGCCTACGAGCAGTACTTC.

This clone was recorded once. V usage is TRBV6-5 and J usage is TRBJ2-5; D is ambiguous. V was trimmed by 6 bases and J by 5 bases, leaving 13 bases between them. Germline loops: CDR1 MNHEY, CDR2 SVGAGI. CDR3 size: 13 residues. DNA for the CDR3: TGTGCCAGCAGGGCCCCGGGCCTGGAGACCCAGTACTTC. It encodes CASRAPGLETQYF.

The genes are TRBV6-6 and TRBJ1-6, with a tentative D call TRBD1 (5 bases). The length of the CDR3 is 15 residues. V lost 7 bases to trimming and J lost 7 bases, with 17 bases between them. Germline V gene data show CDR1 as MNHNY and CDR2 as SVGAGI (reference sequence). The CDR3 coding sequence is TGTGCCAGCAACCAGGGACCTATAGGAAATTCACCCCTCCACTTT. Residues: CASNQGPIGNSPLHF.

The CDR3 DNA reads as TGTGCCAGCAGTGAAAGGGACACTTATAATTCACCCCTCCACTTT. Translated, it gives CASSERDTYNSPLHF. V gene TRBV6-1 combines with J gene TRBJ1-6, with D maybe TRBD1 (6 bases). This CDR3 comprises 15 residues. Germline V gives CDR1 MNHNS, CDR2 SASEGT. V lost 2 bases and J 4 bases, leaving 9 bases between the germline ends.